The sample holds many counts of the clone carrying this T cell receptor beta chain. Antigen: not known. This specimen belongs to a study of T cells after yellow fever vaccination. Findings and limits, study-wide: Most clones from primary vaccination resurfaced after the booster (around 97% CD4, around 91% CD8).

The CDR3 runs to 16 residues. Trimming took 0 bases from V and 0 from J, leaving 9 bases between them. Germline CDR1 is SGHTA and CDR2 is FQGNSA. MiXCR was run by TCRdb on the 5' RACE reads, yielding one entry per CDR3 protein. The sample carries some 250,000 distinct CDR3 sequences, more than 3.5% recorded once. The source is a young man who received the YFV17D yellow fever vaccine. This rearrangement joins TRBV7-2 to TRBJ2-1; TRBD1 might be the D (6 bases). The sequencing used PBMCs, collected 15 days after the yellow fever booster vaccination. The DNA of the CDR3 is TGTGCCAGCAGCTTAGCAACAGGGAGCTCCTACAATGAGCAGTTCTTC. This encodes CASSLATGSSYNEQFF.